The present T cell receptor beta chain was sequenced within a study of T cells after yellow fever vaccination. Study-level background: Each low-cell-number fraction was prepared by means of SMART-Seq v4 Ultra Low Input.

Germline loops: CDR1 SQVTM, CDR2 ANQGSEA. The CDR3 is 15 amino acids. V lost 8 bases and J 9 bases, leaving 26 bases between the germline ends. Universal primer sites and UMIs were introduced during 5'RACE template-switching synthesis of TCR cDNA. TCRdb reanalysed the 5' RACE reads using MiXCR and keeps one entry per CDR3 protein. The sample carries 200,000 to 300,000 distinct CDR3 sequences, 6.9% recorded once. Whole-study results and caveats: Only a small proportion of the clonotypes turned up in both the CD4 and the CD8 compartments, likely arising from convergent recombination.

As concerns this clonotype: Its antigen is not known.

Here the sequenced sample was CD4+ T cells sorted from PBMCs, taken 15 days after the yellow fever booster vaccination. The chain uses TRBV29-1 and TRBJ2-1; unclear D gene. The TCR was taken from a man aged 25-45 years who received the YFV17D yellow fever vaccine. CDR3 sequence reads: CSCLERRSTGGEQFF. CDR3 bases: TGCAGCTGTCTGGAGAGGCGCTCCACGGGTGGTGAGCAGTTCTTC.